A single sample gave rise to the 22 T cell receptor beta chains below, sequenced in a study of blood T cell repertoires in COVID-19 (dated by TCRdb to the early 2020s). Libraries were prepared through the immunoSEQ multiplex PCR assay. The immuneACCESS repertoire file appears here via TCRdb, limited to in-frame rearrangements. These files lack a portion of the clones; in checked studies, under half of the deficit traces to unresolved V genes, and the cause of the others is not known. Across this sample there are about 150,000 clones, with roughly 83% seen only once. The ten largest clones capture around 5% of the sample. Sequences were obtained from PBMCs or T cells enriched from blood (not recorded which). All receptors derive from a man between 65 and 85 years old who had been exposed to COVID-19.

V gene TRBV20-1 combines with J gene TRBJ2-5, with D possibly being TRBD2 (5 bases). The germline V and J ends were trimmed by 4 bases and 7 bases, with 10 bases remaining between them. The CDR3 loop spans 11 amino acids. Germline V lookup: CDR1 DFQATT, CDR2 SNEGSKA (reference sequence). CDR3 sequence: CSATSYGTQYF. The CDR3 DNA reads as TGCAGTGCTACTAGCTATGGGACCCAGTACTTC.

The chain carries TRBV7-2 and TRBJ2-7, with 11 positions matching TRBD2. The CDR3 runs 14 residues. CDR1 and CDR2 from the germline V gene are SGHTA and FQGNSA. J was trimmed by 3 bases and V by 4 bases; bases with no gene match: 2. Written as DNA, the CDR3 is TGTGCCAGCAGCTCCGGGACTAGCGGCTACGAGCAGTACTTC. It is translated as CASSSGTSGYEQYF.

The gene calls are TRBV9 and TRBJ2-7; D remains unclear. Trimming cost V 2 bases and J 2 bases, with 11 bases left between them. This CDR3 has 14 amino acids. CDR1 is SGDLS, CDR2 YYNGEE, per germline. The CDR3 spells CASSVDTSPYEQYF. The CDR3 nucleotides are TGTGCCAGCAGCGTCGACACATCCCCCTACGAGCAGTACTTC. Full variable domain (remainder filled in from reference TRBV9 and TRBJ2-7): DSGVTQTPKHLITATGQRVTLRCSPRSGDLSVYWYQQSLDQGLQFLIQYYNGEERAKGNILERFSAQQFPDLHSELNLSSLELGDSALYFCASSVDTSPYEQYFGPGTRLTVT.

The V call is TRBV6-5, the J call TRBJ1-4, with 7 bases lining up with TRBD1. This CDR3 spans 15 amino acids. Germline CDR1 reads MNHEY; CDR2 reads SVGAGI. With V trimmed by 2 bases and J by 3 bases, 3 bases remained unmatched. The CDR3, as DNA: TGTGCCAGCAGTTACACGACAGGGCCTAATGAAAAACTGTTTTTT. Translation gives CASSYTTGPNEKLFF.

This chain connects TRBV3-1 (or the pseudogene TRBV3-2) to TRBJ2-3; tentative D call: TRBD2 (7 bases). Germline-derived CDR1 and CDR2 are LGHDT and YNNKEL (reference sequence). The CDR3 sequence is 17 residues long. Deletions cut 6 bases from V and 5 bases from J, with 24 bases between. The CDR3: CASSPFEGGSTGDTQYF. The CDR3 bases are TGTGCCAGCAGTCCCTTTGAGGGGGGGTCCACAGGAGATACGCAGTATTTT.

The genes are TRBV10-3 and TRBJ2-7; maybe TRBD1 (6 bases). V lost 5 bases to trimming and J lost 3 bases, with 11 bases between them. The CDR3 has 13 residues. Germline CDR1 is ENHRY and CDR2 is SYGVKD. DNA of the CDR3: TGTGCCATCAGTCGGGACACCTTCTACGAGCAGTACTTC. It translates to CAISRDTFYEQYF.

V usage is TRBV10-3 and J usage is TRBJ2-3; 11 bases map to TRBD2. This CDR3 has 15 residues. Per germline, CDR1 ENHRY and CDR2 SYGVKD. The V and J ends lost 5 bases and 3 bases, in that order; junction bases with no gene match: 4. CDR3 bases: TGTGCCATCAGTATAGCGGGGGGGCTAACAGATACGCAGTATTTT. This translates into CAISIAGGLTDTQYF.

The V and J genes are TRBV9 and TRBJ1-1, with D hard to call. The length of the CDR3 is 14 residues. CDR1 SGDLS and CDR2 YYNGEE come from the germline V gene. Between the trimmed V and J ends, which lost 0 bases and 0 bases, there was a span of 6 bases. The DNA of the CDR3 is TGTGCCAGCAGCGTAGGGCCTTTGAACACTGAAGCTTTCTTT. Protein product: CASSVGPLNTEAFF.

The chain recombines TRBV5-4 with TRBJ2-7; TRBD1 matches 9 bases. The V segment lost 4 bases and the J segment 5 bases; nucleotides outside the gene matches: 10. The CDR3 loop spans 15 amino acids. The germline gives CDR1 SGHNT, CDR2 YYREEE (reference sequence). Written as DNA, the CDR3 is TGTGCCAGCAGCGTCCCGGGACAGGGTCACCACGAGCAGTACTTC. This encodes CASSVPGQGHHEQYF.

The V and J genes are TRBV7-9 and TRBJ2-6; unclear D gene. Trimming shortened V by 0 bases and J by 4 bases, and 7 bases separated the two germline ends. Germline V gene lookup returns CDR1 SEHNR and CDR2 FQNEAQ (reference sequence). The CDR3 spans 15 residues. CDR3 protein: CASSLAGAGANVLTF. The CDR3 DNA is TGTGCCAGCAGCTTAGCGGGCGCCGGGGCCAACGTCCTGACTTTC.

V is TRBV4-1 and J is TRBJ1-6; 7 bases are shared with TRBD1. The length of the CDR3 is 16 residues. V shed 1 base and J 8 bases; nucleotides not matched to a gene: 8. CDR1 is MGHRA, CDR2 YSYEKL, per germline. The CDR3 is CASSQVGAGQHSPLHF. The CDR3 DNA reads TGCGCCAGCAGCCAAGTTGGCGCGGGACAGCATTCACCCCTCCACTTT.

The chain recombines TRBV6-2 or TRBV6-3 with TRBJ2-2; unclear D gene. This CDR3 is 13 amino acids long. Germline-derived CDR1 and CDR2 are MNHEY and SVGEGT. Deletions cut 6 bases from V and 4 bases from J, with 9 bases between. CDR3 loop: CASSLDSTGELFF. As DNA, the CDR3 is TGTGCCAGCAGCCTCGACTCCACCGGGGAGCTGTTTTTT.

V gene TRBV11-3 combines with J gene TRBJ2-1, with D perhaps TRBD1 (6 bases). The CDR3 has 16 residues. Germline values: CDR1 SGHNT, CDR2 YENEEA. Trimming removed 2 bases at V and 1 base at J, with 12 bases between. Here the CDR3 reads CASSLSGEGSYNEQFF. The DNA for the CDR3 is TGTGCCAGCAGCTTATCAGGGGAAGGATCCTACAATGAGCAGTTCTTC.

The rearrangement links TRBV9 to TRBJ2-5, with 7 bases aligning to TRBD2. The length of the CDR3 is 16 residues. From germline, CDR1 is SGDLS and CDR2 YYNGEE. V trimming: 4 bases; J trimming: 4 bases; junction bases outside the gene matches: 13. The CDR3: CASSFRTSSVPETQYF. In nucleotides, the CDR3 is TGTGCCAGCAGCTTTCGGACTAGTAGCGTCCCAGAGACCCAGTACTTC.

The chain's CDR3 is CASAWTSGTPNEQFF. CDR3 coding DNA: TGCGCCAGCGCTTGGACTAGCGGGACCCCCAATGAGCAGTTCTTC. The chain combines TRBV5-1 with TRBJ2-1; 12 nucleotides match TRBD2. Germline V gene lookup returns CDR1 SGHRS and CDR2 YFSETQ. This CDR3 region has 15 residues. The ends lost 7 bases at V and 6 bases at J; junction bases unmatched: 8.

The chain is built from TRBV2 and TRBJ1-4, with D hard to call. Trimming left V 7 bases short and J 5 bases short, with 14 bases between. This CDR3 is 14 amino acids long. Germline V gene sequence: CDR1 SNHLY, CDR2 FYNNEI. This chain's CDR3 is CASNQWGGNEKLFF. CDR3 DNA: TGTGCCAGCAATCAGTGGGGAGGCAATGAAAAACTGTTTTTT.

The chain carries TRBV11-2 and TRBJ2-1, with D perhaps TRBD2 (6 bases). CDR1 SGHAT and CDR2 FQNNGV come from the germline V gene. The CDR3 covers 15 residues. Trimming took 7 bases from V and 8 from J, leaving 21 bases between them. CDR3 nucleotides: TGTGCCAGCACGAATTACGGCGGGACCGCGTATGAGCAGTTCTTC. Amino acids: CASTNYGGTAYEQFF.

V is TRBV7-9 and J is TRBJ1-2; D gene unclear. The length of the CDR3 is 11 residues. CDR1 is SEHNR and CDR2 is FQNEAQ in the germline V gene (reference sequence). V lost 5 bases and J 2 bases, leaving 3 bases between the germline ends. CDR3 in amino acids: CASSLNYGYTF. CDR3 coding DNA: TGTGCCAGCAGCCTGAACTATGGCTACACCTTC.

The V call is TRBV7-8, the J call TRBJ2-2, with D tentatively TRBD2 (5 bases). CDR3 length: 16 amino acids. V lost 0 bases, J lost 1 base, and 9 bases lay in between. Germline loops: CDR1 SGHVS, CDR2 FQNEAQ. CDR3 DNA sequence: TGTGCCAGCAGCTTAGCGAGGGTGGTGAACACCGGGGAGCTGTTTTTT. Translating gives CASSLARVVNTGELFF. Full variable domain (rest looked up from reference TRBV7-8 and TRBJ2-2): GAGVSQSPRYKVAKRGQDVALRCDPISGHVSLFWYQQALGQGPEFLTYFQNEAQLDKSGLPSDRFFAERPEGSVSTLKIQRTQQEDSAVYLCASSLARVVNTGELFFGEGSRLTVL.

The sample holds one count of this clone. The rearrangement joins TRBV4-3 to TRBJ2-2; no reliable D call. Germline V gene lookup returns CDR1 LGHNA and CDR2 YSLEER. This CDR3 comprises 12 residues. Deletions cut 4 bases from V and 6 bases from J, with 6 bases between. The CDR3 DNA follows: TGCGCCAGCAGCCCCACTCCCGGGGAGCTGTTTTTT. Protein: CASSPTPGELFF.

This chain joins TRBV7-3 and TRBJ1-1, with 8 positions matching TRBD1. The CDR3 spans 15 residues. V trimming: 5 bases; J trimming: 1 base; junction bases outside the gene matches: 6. The V gene's germline CDR1 is SGHTA and CDR2 FQGTGA. Written as DNA, the CDR3 is TGTGCCAGCAGCCTCGACAGGGGAAGGAACACTGAAGCTTTCTTT. It specifies CASSLDRGRNTEAFF.

The V call is TRBV2, the J call TRBJ2-7; D possibly corresponds to TRBD2 (6 bases). The V and J ends lost 3 bases and 2 bases respectively, with 8 bases between them. Germline-derived CDR1 and CDR2 are SNHLY and FYNNEI. The CDR3 extends over 13 amino acids. The CDR3 protein is CASSEAGPYEQYF. DNA of the CDR3: TGTGCCAGCAGTGAGGCGGGGCCCTACGAGCAGTACTTC.